What follows are 6 T cell receptor beta chains derived from one specimen sequenced in a study of blood T cell repertoires in COVID-19. The repertoire was sequenced with immunoSEQ multiplex PCR; TCRdb's copy has only in-frame clones and lacks some. This table has a few hundred thousand clones, 86% appearing once. Source material: peripheral blood. The receptors come from a woman in her twenties or thirties with active or convalescent COVID-19.

In this sample, this clone turned up a few times. The gene calls are TRBV28 and TRBJ1-1, with no clear D. The V end lost 6 bases, the J end lost 5 bases, and 13 bases lay between the germline ends. This CDR3 spans 13 amino acids. Germline V gives CDR1 MDHEN, CDR2 SYDVKM. In DNA, the CDR3 is TGTGCCAGCAGGCTACGCCGGGAGACTGAAGCTTTCTTT. This encodes CASRLRRETEAFF.

The chain links TRBV7-9 to TRBJ2-1, with 12 bases lining up with TRBD2. Per germline, CDR1 SEHNR and CDR2 FQNEAQ (reference sequence). The CDR3 contains 20 residues. Trimming cost V 5 bases and J 8 bases; bases outside gene matches: 22. CDR3 protein: CASSTGTSGYYSSVPDEQFF. The CDR3 nucleotides are TGTGCCAGCAGCACCGGGACTAGCGGGTATTATTCTAGTGTCCCCGATGAGCAGTTCTTC. Based on the CDR3 plus reference TRBV7-9 and TRBJ2-1, the full variable domain is DTGVSQNPRHKITKRGQNVTFRCDPISEHNRLYWYRQTLGQGPEFLTYFQNEAQLEKSRLLSDRFSAERPKGSFSTLEIQRTEQGDSAMYLCASSTGTSGYYSSVPDEQFFGPGTRLTVL.

V is TRBV12-3 or TRBV12-4 and J is TRBJ1-2, with D unclear. V gave up 4 bases and J gave up 8 bases, with 11 bases separating them. The CDR3 spans 12 residues. CDR3 DNA: TGTGCCAGCAGTTCGGACTCCATCGGCTACACCTTC. It translates to CASSSDSIGYTF.

This chain links TRBV21-1 with TRBJ2-3; TRBD2 was called by the table and not checked on the DNA. TRBV21-1 is a known pseudogene. The CDR3 is 16 amino acids. The CDR3 spells CARPGTSGDSTDTQYF. CDR3 DNA: TGTGCCCGGCCCGGGACTAGCGGGGACAGCACAGATACGCAGTATTTT.

This sequence joins TRBV2 and TRBJ1-2; possibly TRBD1 for D (5 bases). Germline values: CDR1 SNHLY, CDR2 FYNNEI. CDR3 length: 14 amino acids. V lost 1 base to trimming and J lost 11 bases, with 17 bases between them. CDR3 bases: TGTGCCAGCAGTGAAGTGACCGCCTTCTCAGGGTACACCTTC. Translated, it gives CASSEVTAFSGYTF.

The rearrangement links TRBV7-2 to TRBJ2-3; D is perhaps TRBD2 (6 bases). V shed 7 bases and J shed 4 bases, with 21 bases lying between them. Germline assignment: CDR1 SGHTA and CDR2 FQGNSA. The CDR3 length is 16 residues. CDR3 protein: CASTLLAGGGADTQYF. CDR3 coding DNA: TGTGCCAGCACCCTACTTGCCGGGGGAGGCGCAGATACGCAGTATTTT. Full variable domain (outside the CDR3, taken from reference TRBV7-2 and TRBJ2-3): GAGVSQSPSNKVTEKGKDVELRCDPISGHTALYWYRQSLGQGLEFLIYFQGNSAPDKSGLPSDRFSAERTGGSVSTLTIQRTQQEDSAVYLCASTLLAGGGADTQYFGPGTRLTVL.